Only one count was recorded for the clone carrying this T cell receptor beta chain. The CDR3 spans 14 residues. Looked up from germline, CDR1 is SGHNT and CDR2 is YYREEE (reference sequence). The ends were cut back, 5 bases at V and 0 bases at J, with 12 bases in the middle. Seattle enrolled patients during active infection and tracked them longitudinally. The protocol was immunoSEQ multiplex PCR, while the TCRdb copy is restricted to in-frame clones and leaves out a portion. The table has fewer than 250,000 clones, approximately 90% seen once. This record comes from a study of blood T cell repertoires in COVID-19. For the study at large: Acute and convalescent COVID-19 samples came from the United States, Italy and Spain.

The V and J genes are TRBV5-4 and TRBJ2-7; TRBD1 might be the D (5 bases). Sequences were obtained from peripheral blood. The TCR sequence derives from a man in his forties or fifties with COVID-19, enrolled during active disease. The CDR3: CASRPTGSSYEQYF. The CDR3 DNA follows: TGTGCCAGCAGGCCTACAGGAAGCTCCTACGAGCAGTACTTC.